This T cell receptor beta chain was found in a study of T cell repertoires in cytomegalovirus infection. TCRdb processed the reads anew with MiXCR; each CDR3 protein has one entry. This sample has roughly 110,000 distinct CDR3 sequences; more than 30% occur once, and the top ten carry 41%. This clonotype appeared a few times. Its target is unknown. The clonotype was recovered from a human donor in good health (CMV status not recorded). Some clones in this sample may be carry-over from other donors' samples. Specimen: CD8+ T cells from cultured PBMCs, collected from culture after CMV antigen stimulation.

CDR3 in amino acids: CASRFSGGPHTTQYF. The CDR3 nucleotides are TGTGCCAGCAGATTCAGCGGGGGGCCTCATACCACCCAGTACTTC. The chain uses TRBV2 and TRBJ2-5, with 9 positions matching TRBD2. This CDR3 spans 15 amino acids. CDR1 and CDR2 (germline): SNHLY, FYNNEI. V shed 6 bases, J shed 8 bases, and the junction held 13 bases outside the gene matches.